This TCR beta chain was found in a study of shared clonotypes between healthy human individuals. TCRdb's copy holds only in-frame clones and misses some; the assay was immunoSEQ multiplex PCR. The sample includes roughly 2 million clones, around 95% seen only once; the top ten take around 0.13%. The CDR3 spans 15 residues. Trimming removed 1 base at V and 3 bases at J, with 10 bases between. The sequence was obtained from a young man in good health. The sample consisted of naive CD4+ T cells sorted from blood. The subset is: CD45RA+ positively selected. V and J are TRBV5-3 and TRBJ2-2; D remains ambiguous. TRBV5-3 is identified as an open reading frame with a role that is uncertain. CDR3 loop: CARSLNRVYTGELFF. CDR3 coding DNA: TGTGCCAGAAGCTTGAATAGGGTATACACCGGGGAGCTGTTTTTT.